This TCR beta chain stems from a study of human T cells and chemical hapten exposure. Study in general: Minor volume differences among pooled libraries chiefly drove per-sample TCR yield variation. Study conclusions and caveats: Controls had significantly fewer large CDR3 similarity clusters than were formed by expanded TCRs. The study found that PT1 expanded TCR counts correlated positively with patch test score.

Germline loops: CDR1 SGHRS, CDR2 YFSETQ. J lost 3 bases, V lost 4 bases, and 4 bases had no gene match. The CDR3 loop spans 14 amino acids. TCRdb itself ran the RACE reads through MiXCR, one entry per CDR3 protein. The data hold 200,000 to 300,000 distinct CDR3 sequences, with 7.5% to 9% observed a single time. Time point: pre-sensitization, week 0. Treatment reported: therapeutic diphenylcyclopropenone sensitization with weekly scalp DPC. At every patch-test visit, blood was drawn before the patch test was applied. On this clonotype: Its antigen remains unidentified.

The rearrangement joins TRBV5-1 to TRBJ1-5; 7 bases match TRBD1. The origin of this receptor is a woman aged 35 to 49 with alopecia areata. Some clones in this sample may be carry-over from other donors' samples. The source material was whole blood, sampled in connection with sensitization to the hapten diphenylcyclopropenone (DPC). The CDR3 DNA sequence: TGCGCCAGCAGCCCAGGGGGACCCAATCAGCCCCAGCATTTT. This sequence encodes CASSPGGPNQPQHF.